This T cell receptor (beta chain) came from a study of T-cell reconstitution after alpha-beta-depleted transplantation in children. This clonotype was seen a few times. Unique molecular identifiers were used in preparing the TCRbeta library. One entry per CDR3 protein, called by TCRdb with MiXCR from the PCR reads. The sample lists around 380,000 distinct CDR3 sequences, 11% occurring once. With 6 bases removed from V and 9 bases from J, the gap between germline ends came to 15 bases. The length of the CDR3 is 13 residues. CDR1 SGHDN and CDR2 FVKESK come from the germline V gene. The receptor's source is a human donor who donated a stem cell graft to a child with acute myeloid leukemia. Sequences were derived from PBMCs from the stem cell graft donor, sampled from the stem cell graft. The chain recombines TRBV14 with TRBJ2-1; D gene ambiguous. For the CDR3, the DNA is TGTGCCAGCAGTATAGATCGTAATGCTGAGCAGTTCTTC. Protein: CASSIDRNAEQFF.